This T cell receptor (beta chain) is drawn from a study of T cell responses to AZD1222 COVID-19 vaccine. This table comes from immunoSEQ multiplex PCR, and its TCRdb copy is limited to in-frame clones, with some not included. The sample holds tens of thousands of clones, roughly 87% seen once. The CDR3 runs to 16 residues. CDR1 is SGHRS and CDR2 is YFSETQ in the germline V gene. Losses at the gene ends were 0 bases for V and 11 bases for J; bases not matched to a gene: 13. The sample consisted of peripheral blood, taken 28 days after the second AZD1222 dose. This TCR came from an adult who received the AZD1222 COVID-19 vaccine. The chain combines TRBV5-1 with TRBJ1-4; 7 bases align to TRBD1. The CDR3 spells CASSLAPGQEKGKLFF. The DNA for the CDR3 is TGCGCCAGCAGCTTGGCTCCAGGACAGGAAAAAGGCAAACTGTTTTTT.